This TCR beta chain was observed in a study of identical twins. Trimming removed 4 bases at V and 3 bases at J, with 10 bases between. CDR1 is DFQATT and CDR2 is SNEGSKA in the germline V gene (reference sequence). This CDR3 has 13 amino acids. Via MiXCR, TCRdb re-called the 5' RACE reads, giving one row per CDR3 protein. The profile covers 1.5 million or so distinct CDR3 sequences, with under 35% appearing a single time and less than 0.35% taken by the ten largest. The sample consisted of cord blood. The J gene is TRBJ1-5, the V gene TRBV20-1; no clear D. This TCR was sampled from a newborn girl in good health. CDR3 bases: TGCAGTGCTATCCGGCGGACCAATCAGCCCCAGCATTTT. Translation: CSAIRRTNQPQHF.